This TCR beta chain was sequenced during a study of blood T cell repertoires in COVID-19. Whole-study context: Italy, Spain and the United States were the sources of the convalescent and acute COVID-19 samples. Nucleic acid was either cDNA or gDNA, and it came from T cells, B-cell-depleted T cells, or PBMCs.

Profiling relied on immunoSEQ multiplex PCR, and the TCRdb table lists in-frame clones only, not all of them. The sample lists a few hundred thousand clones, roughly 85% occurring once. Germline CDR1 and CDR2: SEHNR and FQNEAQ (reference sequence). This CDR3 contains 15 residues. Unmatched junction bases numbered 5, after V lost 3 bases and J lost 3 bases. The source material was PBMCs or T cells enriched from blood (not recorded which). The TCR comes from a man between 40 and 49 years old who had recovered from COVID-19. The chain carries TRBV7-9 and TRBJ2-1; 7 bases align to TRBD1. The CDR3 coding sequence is TGTGCCAGCAGCTTCCACAGGGGATTCTACAATGAGCAGTTCTTC. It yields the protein CASSFHRGFYNEQFF.